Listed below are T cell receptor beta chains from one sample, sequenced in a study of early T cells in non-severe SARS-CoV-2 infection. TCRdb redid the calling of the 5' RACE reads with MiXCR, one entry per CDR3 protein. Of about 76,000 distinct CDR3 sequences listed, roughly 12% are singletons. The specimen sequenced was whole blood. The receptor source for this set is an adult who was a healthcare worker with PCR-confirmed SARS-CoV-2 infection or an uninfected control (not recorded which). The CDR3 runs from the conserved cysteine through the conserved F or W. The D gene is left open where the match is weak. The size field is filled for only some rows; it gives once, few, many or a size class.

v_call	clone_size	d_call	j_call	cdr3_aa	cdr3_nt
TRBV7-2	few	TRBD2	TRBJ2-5	CASSLPASGGLKETQYF	TGTGCCAGCAGCCTTCCTGCTAGCGGGGGGCTAAAAGAGACCCAGTACTTC
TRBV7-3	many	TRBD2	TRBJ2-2	CASSSGLGANTGELFF	TGTGCCAGCAGTTCAGGACTAGGGGCGAACACCGGGGAGCTGTTTTTT
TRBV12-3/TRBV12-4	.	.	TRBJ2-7	CASSLGRGGYEQYF	TGTGCCAGCAGTTTAGGCAGGGGGGGTTACGAGCAGTACTTC
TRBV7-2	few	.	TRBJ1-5	CASSSGVQPQHF	TGTGCCAGCAGCTCGGGTGTTCAGCCCCAGCATTTT
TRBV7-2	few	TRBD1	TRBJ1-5	CASSSTGFRNQPQHF	TGTGCCAGCAGCTCGACAGGGTTTCGGAATCAGCCCCAGCATTTT
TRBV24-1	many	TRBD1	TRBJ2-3	CATSATGTGGPSTDTQYF	TGTGCCACCAGTGCTACAGGGACAGGGGGCCCTAGCACAGATACGCAGTATTTT
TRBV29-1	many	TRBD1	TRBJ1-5	CSVRITGAGGQPQHF	TGCAGCGTTAGAATAACAGGGGCGGGCGGTCAGCCCCAGCATTTT
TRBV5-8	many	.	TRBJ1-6	CASSRTAYNSPLHF	TGTGCCAGCAGTCGGACAGCCTATAATTCACCCCTCCACTTT
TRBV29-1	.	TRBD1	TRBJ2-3	CSARTGGVFYTDTQYF	TGCAGCGCCCGGACAGGGGGCGTATTTTACACAGATACGCAGTATTTT
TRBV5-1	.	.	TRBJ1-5	CASSLVGASNQPQHF	TGCGCCAGCAGCTTGGTGGGGGCTAGCAATCAGCCCCAGCATTTT
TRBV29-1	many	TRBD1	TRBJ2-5	CSGGQLGETQYF	TGCAGCGGGGGACAGCTGGGGGAGACCCAGTACTTC
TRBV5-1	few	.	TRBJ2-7	CASSLTVISYEQYF	TGCGCCAGCAGCTTGACCGTCATATCCTACGAGCAGTACTTC
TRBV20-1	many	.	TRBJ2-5	CSARGIRDLIETQYF	TGCAGTGCTAGGGGAATTCGGGACTTAATAGAGACCCAGTACTTC
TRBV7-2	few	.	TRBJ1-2	CASSPGAGPNYGYTF	TGTGCCAGCAGCCCTGGAGCAGGTCCTAACTATGGCTACACCTTC
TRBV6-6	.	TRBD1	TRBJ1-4	CASSSKGATEKLFF	TGTGCCAGCAGCTCGAAGGGGGCGACTGAAAAACTGTTTTTT
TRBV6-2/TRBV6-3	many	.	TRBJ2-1	CATTRLTPYNEQFF	TGTGCCACTACCCGACTCACACCCTACAATGAGCAGTTCTTC
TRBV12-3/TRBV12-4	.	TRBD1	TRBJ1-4	CASTSDRGGEKLFF	TGTGCCAGCACCTCCGACAGGGGAGGTGAAAAACTGTTTTTT
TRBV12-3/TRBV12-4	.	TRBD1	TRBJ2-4	CASILTGDESKNIQYF	TGTGCCAGCATCCTTACAGGGGACGAGTCCAAAAACATTCAGTACTTC
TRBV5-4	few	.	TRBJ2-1	CASSQQRYNEQFF	TGTGCCAGCAGTCAACAGAGATACAATGAGCAGTTCTTC
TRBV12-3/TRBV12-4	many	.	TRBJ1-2	CASSLAGWDGYTF	TGTGCCAGCAGTTTAGCAGGGTGGGACGGCTACACCTTC
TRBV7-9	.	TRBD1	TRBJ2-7	CASSSETGEYYEQYF	TGTGCCAGCAGCTCAGAGACAGGGGAATACTACGAGCAGTACTTC
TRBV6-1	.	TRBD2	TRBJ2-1	CASTRSSGGGTRNEQFF	TGTGCCAGCACCCGATCGTCTGGCGGGGGGACTCGGAATGAGCAGTTCTTC